One sample yielded the 10 T cell receptor beta chains listed below, sequenced in a study of OX40 agonist ivuxolimab in advanced cancers. Method: immunoSEQ multiplex PCR; TCRdb's copy keeps in-frame clones and lacks some. This table has some 100,000 clones, approximately 94% appearing once. Source: CD4+ or CD8+ T cells sorted from blood, taken in a trial of the OX40 agonist ivuxolimab. The receptor source for this set is an adult with an advanced solid tumor such as melanoma, head and neck, liver or kidney cancer.

This rearrangement joins TRBV27 to TRBJ2-7; 7 bases agree with TRBD1. The V gene end was trimmed by 5 bases and the J gene end by 2 bases; junction bases not matched to a gene: 12. This CDR3 is built from 16 residues. Germline CDR1 MNHEY, CDR2 SMNVEV (reference sequence). CDR3 sequence: CASSVTRTGGPYEQYF. The CDR3 DNA reads TGTGCCAGCAGTGTGACACGGACAGGTGGTCCCTACGAGCAGTACTTC.

The V gene is TRBV30, the J gene TRBJ1-1, with D unresolved. CDR1 is GTSNPN and CDR2 is SVGIG in the germline V gene (reference sequence). The CDR3 covers 11 residues. The V and J ends lost 8 bases and 5 bases respectively, with 12 bases between them. The CDR3 sequence: CARRRRTEAFF. The CDR3 coding sequence is TGTGCCCGTCGGAGGAGGACTGAAGCTTTCTTT.

The rearrangement uses TRBV5-1 and TRBJ2-7; TRBD2 is a possible D gene (5 bases). Trimming stripped 4 bases from V and 1 base from J, with 12 bases between. Germline CDR1 and CDR2: SGHRS and YFSETQ. CDR3 length equals 14 residues. CDR3 residues: CASSLSGNSYEQYF. Here the CDR3 DNA reads TGCGCCAGCAGCCTGTCGGGGAATTCCTACGAGCAGTACTTC.

This sequence joins TRBV30 and TRBJ2-3; no clear D gene. Between the trimmed V and J ends, which lost 3 bases and 0 bases, there was a span of 13 bases. Germline values: CDR1 GTSNPN, CDR2 SVGIG (reference sequence). The CDR3 runs 15 residues. The DNA for the CDR3 is TGTGCCTGGAGCGGACGTGTATTGAGCACAGATACGCAGTATTTT. Encoded protein: CAWSGRVLSTDTQYF.

J is TRBJ1-1 and V is TRBV4-3, with D perhaps TRBD1 (6 bases). Trimming removed 1 base from V and 1 base from J, with 10 bases in between. Germline values: CDR1 LGHNA, CDR2 YSLEER. The CDR3 runs 15 residues. CDR3 bases: TGCGCCAGCAGCCAAGGAAGGACAGCGAACACTGAAGCTTTCTTT. Amino acid sequence: CASSQGRTANTEAFF.

V and J are TRBV6-7 and TRBJ2-7; D tentatively reads TRBD1 or TRBD2 (5 bases each). TRBV6-7 is sorted into the ORF group, with uncertain function. Trimming removed 2 bases from V and 1 base from J, with 15 bases in between. The CDR3 has 16 residues. CDR3 protein: CASSYPTGPVSYEQYF. CDR3 nucleotide sequence: TGTGCCAGCAGTTACCCGACGGGACCAGTGTCCTACGAGCAGTACTTC.

This chain uses TRBV6-6 with TRBJ2-7, with 9 bases fitting TRBD1. This CDR3 region has 16 residues. V was pared by 4 bases and J by 3 bases, with 10 bases of the junction left unmatched. From germline, CDR1 is MNHNY and CDR2 SVGAGI (reference sequence). The CDR3 coding sequence is TGTGCCAGCAGTTCCTTAACCGGGACAGGGTTCTACGAGCAGTACTTC. This codes for CASSSLTGTGFYEQYF.

This clone was detected only a few times. The rearrangement links TRBV30 to TRBJ1-2; a possible D gene is TRBD1 (6 bases). Trimming shortened V by 3 bases and J by 5 bases, and 10 bases separated the two germline ends. Germline CDR1 reads GTSNPN; CDR2 reads SVGIG (reference sequence). This CDR3 contains 12 residues. The CDR3 sequence: CAWRDSSYGYTF. DNA for the CDR3: TGTGCCTGGAGGGACAGTTCTTATGGCTACACCTTC.

This clone was counted once. J is TRBJ1-2 and V is TRBV7-2; 9 bases agree with TRBD1. CDR1 and CDR2 from the germline V gene are SGHTA and FQGNSA. The CDR3 is 16 residues long. V gave up 4 bases and J gave up 5 bases; unmatched junction bases: 11. The CDR3 spells CASSSGQGYTLYGYTF. In DNA, the CDR3 is TGTGCCAGCAGCTCTGGACAGGGGTATACCCTTTATGGCTACACCTTC.

This clone is a singleton in its sample. The chain is built from TRBV9 and TRBJ2-1, with D perhaps matching TRBD1 or TRBD2 (6 bases each). This CDR3 contains 13 residues. Germline lookup yields CDR1 SGDLS and CDR2 YYNGEE. Trimming took off 0 bases at V and 6 bases at J, with 7 bases between the two ends. CDR3 protein: CASSVEGGNEQFF. The CDR3 nucleotides are TGTGCCAGCAGCGTAGAGGGGGGCAATGAGCAGTTCTTC.